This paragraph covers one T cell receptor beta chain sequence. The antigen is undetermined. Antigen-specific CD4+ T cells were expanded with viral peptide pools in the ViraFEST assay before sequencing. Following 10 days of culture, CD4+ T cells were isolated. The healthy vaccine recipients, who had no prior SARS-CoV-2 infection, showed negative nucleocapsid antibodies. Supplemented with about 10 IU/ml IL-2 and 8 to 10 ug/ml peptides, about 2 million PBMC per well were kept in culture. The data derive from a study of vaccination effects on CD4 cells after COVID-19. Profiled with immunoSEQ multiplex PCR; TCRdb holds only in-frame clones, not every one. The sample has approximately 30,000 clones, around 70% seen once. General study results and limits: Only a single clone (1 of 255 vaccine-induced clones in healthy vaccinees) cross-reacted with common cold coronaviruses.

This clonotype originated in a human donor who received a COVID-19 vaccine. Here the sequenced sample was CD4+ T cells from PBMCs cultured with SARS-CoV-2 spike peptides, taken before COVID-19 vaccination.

The CDR3: CASSWGQGHGQPQHF. In DNA, the CDR3 is TGTGCCAGCAGCTGGGGACAGGGGCACGGTCAGCCCCAGCATTTT. J is TRBJ1-5 and V is TRBV5-8; 10 bases are shared with TRBD1. Germline loops: CDR1 SGHTS, CDR2 YDEGEE. This CDR3 is built from 15 residues. Trimming took 3 bases from V and 6 from J; bases not matched to a gene: 6.